These 23 T cell receptor beta chains came from one sample sequenced in a study of CD8 T cells in ankylosing spondylitis (dated by TCRdb to between 2016 and 2019). The library relied on 5' RACE. The sample was run on an Illumina HiSeq 2500. Through fastp at Q25 and MiXCR, TCRdb rebuilt clones from the public reads, retaining in-frame beta chains. All rows with the same CDR3 protein become a single entry with the most common DNA and genes. This sample has 150,000 to 200,000 distinct CDR3 sequences in its table, and 10% to 15% of those were observed once. The ten largest make up about 15% of the sample. Sample: blood, either unsorted or a sorted T cell fraction (not recorded which). The receptors stem from a male donor with ankylosing spondylitis or in good health (not recorded which).

V gene TRBV30 combines with J gene TRBJ2-7; D might be TRBD1 (5 bases). Trimming cost V 4 bases and J 2 bases, with 15 bases left between them. The CDR3 totals 14 residues. CDR1 and CDR2 from the germline V gene are GTSNPN and SVGIG (reference sequence). The CDR3 region has the DNA TGTGCCTGGACCATGCCAGGGTCTACCTACGAGCAGTACTTC. Its protein product is CAWTMPGSTYEQYF.

V usage is TRBV21-1 and J usage is TRBJ2-3; the DNA was not compared with TRBD2, the D call given in the table. TRBV21-1 is an annotated pseudogene. The CDR3 length is 15 residues. CDR3 region: CASSIRRDLGDTQYF. For the CDR3, the DNA is TGTGCCAGCAGCATCCGGCGGGATTTAGGGGATACGCAGTATTTT.

The J gene is TRBJ2-2, the V gene TRBV29-1; 10 nucleotides agree with TRBD2. The CDR3 consists of 14 residues. Germline lookup yields CDR1 SQVTM and CDR2 ANQGSEA. After removal of 5 bases from V and 1 base from J, the junction contained 1 base not matched to a gene. The CDR3 coding sequence is TGCAGCGTTCCTAGCGGGGGGAACACCGGGGAGCTGTTTTTT. Amino acid sequence: CSVPSGGNTGELFF.

This rearrangement joins TRBV12-3 or TRBV12-4 to TRBJ2-5; D is uncertain. CDR3 length: 14 amino acids. Trimming took 6 bases from V and 2 from J, leaving 13 bases between them. CDR3 sequence reads: CASRLEKGQETQYF. As DNA, the CDR3 is TGTGCCAGCAGGCTTGAGAAGGGACAAGAGACCCAGTACTTC.

J is TRBJ2-7 and V is TRBV20-1, with D hard to call. This CDR3 is 12 amino acids long. The germline CDR1 and CDR2 sequences are DFQATT and SNEGSKA (reference sequence). V lost 3 bases and J lost 5, with 11 bases in between. DNA of the CDR3: TGCAGTGCTAGCCACCTGGGCGACGAGCAGTACTTC. This gives the protein CSASHLGDEQYF.

The chain links TRBV7-9 to TRBJ2-3; D uncertain. Germline V gene data show CDR1 as SEHNR and CDR2 as FQNEAQ (reference sequence). The V and J ends lost 5 bases and 2 bases respectively, with 11 bases between them. The CDR3 covers 14 residues. The CDR3 DNA reads TGTGCCAGCAGCCCTAGGACCACCACAGATACGCAGTATTTT. Translation: CASSPRTTTDTQYF. Using reference TRBV7-9 and TRBJ2-3 for the parts outside the CDR3, the full variable domain is DTGVSQNPRHKITKRGQNVTFRCDPISEHNRLYWYRQTLGQGPEFLTYFQNEAQLEKSRLLSDRFSAERPKGSFSTLEIQRTEQGDSAMYLCASSPRTTTDTQYFGPGTRLTVL.

V is TRBV3-1 and J is TRBJ2-3, with TRBD2 matching over 12 bases. The CDR3 loop spans 15 amino acids. Unmatched junction bases numbered 5, after V lost 6 bases and J lost 4 bases. The germline gives CDR1 LGHDT, CDR2 YNNKEL (reference sequence). CDR3 amino acids: CASSSTSGGADTQYF. The CDR3 DNA follows: TGTGCCAGCAGTTCGACTAGCGGGGGCGCAGATACGCAGTATTTT.

The chain is built from TRBV6-1 and TRBJ1-1; unclear D gene. CDR1 is MNHNS and CDR2 is SASEGT in the germline V gene. Trimming pared 8 bases from V and 3 bases from J, leaving 16 bases between. The CDR3 sequence is 14 residues long. The CDR3 loop reads CASGYTGLDTEAFF. CDR3 DNA sequence: TGTGCCAGCGGCTATACGGGCCTCGACACTGAAGCTTTCTTT.

This clonotype came up many times. The chain uses TRBV4-1 and TRBJ2-2; D is ambiguous. The V gene lost 3 bases and the J gene lost 3 bases, with 8 bases spanning the gap. The CDR3 sequence is 14 residues long. Germline CDR1 is MGHRA and CDR2 is YSYEKL. CDR3 sequence: CASSHYRDTGELFF. CDR3 DNA sequence: TGCGCCAGCAGCCATTATAGGGACACCGGGGAGCTGTTTTTT.

The genes are TRBV27 and TRBJ2-3; 8 bases align to TRBD2. This CDR3 contains 14 residues. Losses at the gene ends were 6 bases for V and 4 bases for J; bases not matched to a gene: 6. Germline assignment: CDR1 MNHEY and CDR2 SMNVEV (reference sequence). The CDR3 is CASSQSGGPDTQYF. The DNA of the CDR3 is TGTGCCAGCAGCCAAAGCGGGGGACCAGATACGCAGTATTTT.

In this sample, this clonotype turned up a few times. V gene TRBV29-1 combines with J gene TRBJ2-3; D gene unclear. Trimming removed 4 bases from V and 6 bases from J, with 11 bases in between. Germline CDR1 SQVTM, CDR2 ANQGSEA. This CDR3 is built from 12 residues. The CDR3 sequence is CSVGTSRDTQYF. The CDR3 region has the DNA TGCAGCGTTGGGACCTCCCGGGATACGCAGTATTTT.

This clonotype was seen a handful of times. This chain joins TRBV4-1 and TRBJ2-1, with 11 bases lining up with TRBD2. The V gene end was trimmed by 3 bases and the J gene end by 8 bases; junction bases not matched to a gene: 12. The CDR3 length is 17 residues. Germline V gene data show CDR1 as MGHRA and CDR2 as YSYEKL. Written as DNA, the CDR3 is TGCGCCAGCAGCCATCTCCCTAGCGGGGGGAAGGGCGATGAGCAGTTCTTC. This translates into CASSHLPSGGKGDEQFF.

This clonotype was detected ten times or more. Here the CDR3 reads CASSRGGGNQPQHF. In nucleotides, the CDR3 is TGTGCCAGCAGTAGGGGAGGTGGCAATCAGCCCCAGCATTTT. This chain links TRBV12-3 or TRBV12-4 with TRBJ1-5; tentative D call: TRBD1 (5 bases). V was pared by 5 bases and J by 2 bases, with 10 bases between. This CDR3 comprises 14 residues.

This clonotype was counted between two and nine times. This chain connects TRBV6-5 to TRBJ1-1; 7 nucleotides match TRBD1. The CDR3 covers 15 residues. Germline CDR1 reads MNHEY; CDR2 reads SVGAGI. The trim removed 0 bases at V and 4 bases at J, leaving 5 bases unmatched. The DNA for the CDR3 is TGTGCCAGCAGTTACTCGGAGGGGGCGATCACTGAAGCTTTCTTT. This translates into CASSYSEGAITEAFF.

The chain recombines TRBV2 with TRBJ2-1, with 12 bases identical to TRBD2. V shed 1 base and J 6 bases; nucleotides not matched to a gene: 13. Looked up from germline, CDR1 is SNHLY and CDR2 is FYNNEI. CDR3 size: 19 residues. The DNA of the CDR3 is TGTGCCAGCAGTGAAGGGGGATCTAGCGGGAGGGCCTATGGCAATGAGCAGTTCTTC. Translated: CASSEGGSSGRAYGNEQFF. Combining the CDR3 with reference TRBV2 and TRBJ2-1 gives the whole variable domain EPEVTQTPSHQVTQMGQEVILRCVPISNHLYFYWYRQILGQKVEFLVSFYNNEISEKSEIFDDQFSVERPDGSNFTLKIRSTKLEDSAMYFCASSEGGSSGRAYGNEQFFGPGTRLTVL.

Only a few counts were recorded for this clonotype. The chain's CDR3 is CSAGTSSYEQYF. The CDR3 DNA sequence: TGCAGCGCCGGGACAAGCTCCTACGAGCAGTACTTC. The chain uses TRBV29-1 and TRBJ2-7, with D tentatively TRBD1 (6 bases). The length of the CDR3 is 12 residues. With 7 bases removed from V and 0 bases from J, the gap between germline ends came to 10 bases. Looked up from germline, CDR1 is SQVTM and CDR2 is ANQGSEA.

This chain connects TRBV4-1 to TRBJ2-7; possible D gene TRBD1, 6 bases. The V end lost 1 base, the J end lost 4 bases, and 23 bases lay between the germline ends. CDR1 and CDR2 (germline): MGHRA, YSYEKL. This CDR3 spans 18 amino acids. DNA of the CDR3: TGCGCCAGCAGCCAAGTGGGCGTCAGGGGCGTCAGCGGATACGAGCAGTACTTC. Its translation: CASSQVGVRGVSGYEQYF.

This clonotype was counted at least ten times. The CDR3 sequence: CASALNTGELFF. The CDR3 coding sequence is TGTGCCAGTGCCCTGAACACCGGGGAGCTGTTTTTT. V usage is TRBV25-1 and J usage is TRBJ2-2, with D unclear. This CDR3 comprises 12 residues. The V end was cut by 9 bases, the J end by 1 base, with 6 bases between. The germline V gene has CDR1 MGHDK and CDR2 SYGVNS.

This clonotype was detected a few times. V usage is TRBV4-1 and J usage is TRBJ2-7, with D unclear. The CDR3 runs 16 residues. V dropped 0 bases and J dropped 0 bases, with 12 bases sitting between them. Germline loops: CDR1 MGHRA, CDR2 YSYEKL. In DNA, the CDR3 is TGCGCCAGCAGCCAAGATCAAGGCGGCTACTCCTACGAGCAGTACTTC. Translated: CASSQDQGGYSYEQYF.

This clonotype appeared a few times. V gene TRBV11-1 combines with J gene TRBJ2-1; 8 bases line up with TRBD2. V was pared by 5 bases and J by 10 bases, with 4 bases of the junction left unmatched. This CDR3 has 12 amino acids. Germline assignment: CDR1 SGHAT and CDR2 FQDESV (reference sequence). Here the CDR3 reads CASSPGGAEQFF. The CDR3 DNA reads TGTGCCAGCAGCCCGGGAGGGGCCGAGCAGTTCTTC.

The chain links TRBV20-1 to TRBJ1-1; a weak D match, TRBD1 (6 bases). The germline V gene encodes CDR1 DFQATT and CDR2 SNEGSKA (reference sequence). The length of the CDR3 is 13 residues. V dropped 5 bases and J dropped 5 bases, with 15 bases sitting between them. Here the CDR3 DNA reads TGCAGTGCTTTCCCCCGACAGGTAACTGAAGCTTTCTTT. Amino acids: CSAFPRQVTEAFF.

The rearrangement uses TRBV27 and TRBJ2-2; D unclear. The CDR3 is 14 amino acids. Trimming shortened V by 8 bases and J by 0 bases, and 10 bases separated the two germline ends. The germline V gene encodes CDR1 MNHEY and CDR2 SMNVEV (reference sequence). The CDR3 DNA reads as TGTGCCAGCCGGGCAGGAACGAACACCGGGGAGCTGTTTTTT. It specifies CASRAGTNTGELFF.

This sequence joins TRBV5-1 and TRBJ2-3; 9 nucleotides line up with TRBD2. Germline V CDR1 and CDR2: SGHRS, YFSETQ. The CDR3 has 16 residues. V shed 2 bases, J shed 5 bases, and the junction held 9 bases outside the gene matches. CDR3 coding DNA: TGCGCCAGCAGCTTAGGGCGAGAGCGGGGGGTAGATACGCAGTATTTT. As protein: CASSLGRERGVDTQYF.